This is a list of T cell receptor beta chains from one sample in a study of resident and recirculating memory T cells in vitiligo. Sequenced by immunoSEQ multiplex PCR; TCRdb stores in-frame clones only, minus some. Among approximately 69,000 clones listed, 91% were seen once. The sample comprised blood. These receptors were obtained from a male donor with vitiligo. Each CDR3 is given with its conserved first and last residue. D genes are given only for firm matches. Size is omitted from some rows. Given values are once, few, many or a class for expanded clones.

j_call d_call clone_size cdr3_length v_call cdr3_aa cdr3_nt
TRBJ2-7 - - 11 TRBV28 CASRGGYEQYF TGTGCCAGCAGAGGGGGCTACGAGCAGTACTTC
TRBJ2-7 - - 12 TRBV7-2 CASSLDTYEQYF TGTGCCAGCAGCTTAGATACTTACGAGCAGTACTTC
TRBJ2-2 - - 14 TRBV7-2 CASKQYSNTGELFF TGTGCCAGCAAACAGTATTCGAACACCGGGGAGCTGTTTTTT
TRBJ2-1 - - 16 TRBV7-2 CASSLKERGGYNEQFF TGTGCCAGCAGCTTAAAAGAACGTGGAGGCTACAATGAGCAGTTCTTC
TRBJ2-3 TRBD2 - 18 TRBV7-3 CASSSRTSGGLRTDTQYF TGTGCCAGCAGCTCGCGGACTAGCGGGGGCCTTCGCACAGATACGCAGTATTTT
TRBJ2-7 - few 16 TRBV27 CASSLNGGIYSYEQYF TGTGCCAGCAGTTTAAATGGGGGCATTTACTCCTACGAGCAGTACTTC
TRBJ1-4 - once 16 TRBV4-2 CASSQDPSGLNEKLFF TGTGCCAGCAGCCAAGATCCTTCAGGGTTAAATGAAAAACTGTTTTTT
TRBJ2-7 - - 15 TRBV5-4 CASSLYQGGVYEQYF TGTGCCAGCAGCTTGTATCAAGGAGGAGTATACGAGCAGTACTTC
TRBJ1-3 TRBD1 - 14 TRBV7-2 CASSLRDRGNTIYF TGTGCCAGCAGCTTACGGGACAGGGGAAACACCATATATTTT
TRBJ1-5 - - 15 TRBV28 CASSLISRVNQPQHF TGTGCCAGCAGTTTAATTAGCCGGGTCAATCAGCCCCAGCATTTT
TRBJ2-2 TRBD2 once 17 TRBV5-1 CASSPLSGGSHTGELFF TGCGCCAGCAGCCCTTTGAGCGGGGGGTCGCACACCGGGGAGCTGTTTTTT
TRBJ1-5 - - 16 TRBV16 CASSQFNFTGHQPQHF TGTGCCAGCAGCCAATTCAACTTTACAGGACATCAGCCCCAGCATTTT
TRBJ1-1 - - 15 TRBV28 CASSLWGNKNTEAFF TGTGCCAGCAGTTTGTGGGGCAACAAGAACACTGAAGCTTTCTTT
TRBJ1-6 - - 17 TRBV18 CASSRLRESSYNSPLHF TGTGCCAGCTCACGACTCAGGGAAAGCTCCTATAATTCACCCCTCCACTTT
TRBJ1-5 - - 13 TRBV6-5 CASSYTADQPQHF TGTGCCAGCAGTTACACGGCGGATCAGCCCCAGCATTTT
TRBJ2-3 TRBD1 - 16 TRBV28 CASSSWDRGSTDTQYF TGTGCCAGCAGTTCATGGGACAGGGGGAGCACAGATACGCAGTATTTT
TRBJ2-1 TRBD1 - 16 TRBV5-4 CASRRTGTGSHNEQFF TGTGCCAGCAGGAGGACCGGGACAGGGTCCCACAATGAGCAGTTCTTC
TRBJ1-6 TRBD1 - 16 TRBV18 CASSPQKDRGNSPLHF TGTGCCAGCTCACCACAAAAGGACAGGGGGAATTCACCCCTCCACTTT
TRBJ2-1 - - 14 TRBV9 CASSVERTYNEQFF TGTGCCAGCAGCGTGGAGCGGACCTACAATGAGCAGTTCTTC
TRBJ2-3 - - 14 TRBV6-4 CASSDSTEQGTQYF TGTGCCAGCAGTGACTCGACCGAACAGGGAACGCAGTATTTT
TRBJ2-2 - - 15 TRBV11-3 CASSLSKRGARELFF TGTGCCAGCAGCTTAAGTAAACGGGGGGCGAGGGAGCTGTTTTTT
TRBJ1-1 - - 14 TRBV6-1 CASSAGGANTEAFF TGTGCCAGCAGTGCCGGGGGTGCCAACACTGAAGCTTTCTTT
TRBJ2-3 - - 21 TRBV12-5 CASKSGKILLSQGKVADTQYF TGTGCTAGTAAAAGCGGGAAAATCCTCCTGTCACAGGGTAAGGTTGCAGATACGCAGTATTTT
TRBJ2-7 TRBD2 once 14 TRBV6-1 CASSVGGGAYEQYF TGTGCCAGCAGTGTTGGCGGGGGTGCCTACGAGCAGTACTTC
TRBJ1-1 TRBD1 - 15 TRBV6-4 CASRDRDRGDTEAFF TGTGCCAGCAGAGACAGGGACAGGGGGGACACTGAAGCTTTCTTT
TRBJ1-2 - - 15 TRBV7-2 CASSLEAGHGYGYTF TGTGCCAGCAGCTTAGAGGCGGGGCACGGCTATGGCTACACCTTC
TRBJ1-5 TRBD1 - 14 TRBV18 CASSIQGENQPQHF TGTGCCAGCTCAATACAGGGGGAGAATCAGCCCCAGCATTTT
TRBJ2-3 TRBD1 - 15 TRBV4-2 CASSHPGQGTDTQYF TGTGCCAGCAGCCACCCGGGACAGGGGACAGATACGCAGTATTTT